This T cell receptor (beta chain) appears in the sequencing data of a study of cytomegalovirus exposure and HLA in healthy donors. V lost 0 bases, J lost 5 bases, and 8 bases stayed unmatched. CDR1 is MNHEY, CDR2 SMNVEV, per germline (reference sequence). The CDR3 contains 16 residues. The primer mix had 60 Vbeta and 13 Jbeta primers. This table comes from immunoSEQ multiplex PCR, and its TCRdb copy is limited to in-frame clones, with some not included. The sample contains fewer than 250,000 clones, about 88% of which appear only once. Sequenced: PBMCs. The V and J genes are TRBV27 and TRBJ2-7, with 9 nucleotides matching TRBD1. This clonotype was obtained from a woman between 18 and 29 years old in good health and CMV-seronegative. The CDR3 DNA sequence: TGTGCCAGCAGTTTATCCCCCGGGACAGGGTACCACGAGCAGTACTTC. This codes for CASSLSPGTGYHEQYF.